This entry describes one T cell receptor (beta chain). The antigen remains undetermined. The data are from a study of graft-versus-host responses after intestinal transplantation. Across the whole study: All recipients were transplanted with multivisceral, liver-intestinal, or isolated intestinal grafts. The study, taken as a whole, reports: Recipient marrow contained GvH clones, some of which appeared first in ileum or blood.

Method: immunoSEQ multiplex PCR; TCRdb's copy keeps in-frame clones and lacks some. The sample has tens of thousands of clones; approximately 90% are singletons. V lost 0 bases and J 1 base, leaving 9 bases between the germline ends. Looked up from germline, CDR1 is MNHEY and CDR2 is SVGAGI. The CDR3 runs to 15 residues. This chain joins TRBV6-5 and TRBJ2-5; D remains ambiguous. The receptor was derived from a human patient who received an intestinal transplant, so some T cells may come from the graft donor. The sequenced sample was PBMCs, obtained 98 days after intestinal transplantation. Here the CDR3 reads CASSYSGLLQETQYF. The CDR3 DNA reads as TGTGCCAGCAGTTACTCAGGGCTGCTCCAAGAGACCCAGTACTTC.